A single sample gave rise to the 31 T cell receptor beta chains below, sequenced in a study of CD8+ T cells in alopecia areata. TCR sequencing used cDNA made by reverse transcription of extracted RNA. Data came from immunoSEQ multiplex PCR; TCRdb stores just in-frame clones and leaves some out. This sample has about 140,000 clones; 82% occur once, and the top ten carry about 25%. Treatment of the sample: oral pan-JAK inhibitor, 5-10 mg twice daily. The sample here was CD8+ T cells sorted from blood, taken at week 4, from a patient treated with tofacitinib. These TCRs come from a human donor with alopecia areata.

This clone counts as medium-sized. V is TRBV15 and J is TRBJ2-3; D assignment may be TRBD1 or TRBD2 (5 bases each). V lost 0 bases and J lost 1, with 17 bases in between. Germline values: CDR1 LNHNV, CDR2 YYDKDF (reference sequence). This CDR3 has 18 residues. CDR3 sequence: CATSRDSPGTVRTDTQYF. CDR3 nucleotides: TGTGCCACCAGCAGAGATTCACCGGGGACGGTTCGCACAGATACGCAGTATTTT.

The chain joins TRBV9 to TRBJ2-3, with 9 bases lining up with TRBD2. The CDR3 consists of 17 residues. The V gene's germline CDR1 is SGDLS and CDR2 YYNGEE. V shed 3 bases and J 4 bases; nucleotides not matched to a gene: 12. Here the CDR3 reads CASSDDPGTSFSDTQYF. The DNA for the CDR3 is TGTGCCAGCAGCGACGACCCCGGGACTAGCTTCTCAGATACGCAGTATTTT.

The rearrangement links TRBV19 to TRBJ1-2; possible D gene TRBD1, 6 bases. Deletions cut 0 bases from V and 7 bases from J, with 12 bases between. CDR3 length equals 14 residues. Per germline, CDR1 LNHDA and CDR2 SQIVND (reference sequence). The CDR3 nucleotides are TGTGCCAGTAGTATAGACCTCGGACAGACTGGCTACACCTTC. This translates into CASSIDLGQTGYTF.

This clone was recorded only once. The V gene is TRBV4-2, the J gene TRBJ1-1, with 9 bases identical to TRBD1. CDR1 and CDR2 (germline): LGHNA, YNFKEQ. This CDR3 spans 16 amino acids. The V gene end was trimmed by 8 bases and the J gene end by 3 bases; junction bases not matched to a gene: 13. The CDR3 DNA follows: TGTGCCAGCCATCCCGGGACAGGGATATTTGACACTGAAGCTTTCTTT. Translating it yields CASHPGTGIFDTEAFF.

The CDR3 sequence is CASSLWPPGYNEQFF. CDR3 bases: TGTGCCAGCAGCTTGTGGCCCCCAGGGTACAATGAGCAGTTCTTC. J is TRBJ2-1 and V is TRBV5-4, with TRBD1 as a possible D gene (5 bases). Germline loops: CDR1 SGHNT, CDR2 YYREEE (reference sequence). V was clipped by 1 base and J by 4 bases, with 12 bases between them. The CDR3 runs to 15 residues.

The V call is TRBV25-1, the J call TRBJ2-5; D gene uncertain. The end of the DNA fits TRBJ2-7 better, so the J call may be wrong. Germline CDR1 MGHDK, CDR2 SYGVNS. CDR3 length: 13 residues. The CDR3 DNA is TGTGCCAGCAGTGATATGAGAGAGTACGAGCAGTACTTC. Its translation is CASSDMREYEQYF.

The V gene is TRBV6-4, the J gene TRBJ2-3; possibly TRBD1 for D (6 bases). The V end lost 5 bases, the J end lost 2 bases, and 14 bases lay between the germline ends. Germline lookup yields CDR1 MRHNA and CDR2 SNTAGT. The CDR3 covers 15 residues. CDR3 amino acids: CASSLQGAHTDTQYF. The CDR3 bases are TGTGCCAGCAGTCTACAGGGAGCACACACAGATACGCAGTATTTT.

The chain combines TRBV4-3 with TRBJ2-7; 14 bases line up with TRBD2. V trimming: 4 bases; J trimming: 0 bases; junction bases outside the gene matches: 8. The germline CDR1 and CDR2 sequences are LGHNA and YSLEER. The CDR3 consists of 18 residues. CDR3: CASSPGTSGGAYSYEQYF. The CDR3 DNA reads as TGCGCCAGCAGCCCCGGGACTAGCGGGGGAGCTTACTCCTACGAGCAGTACTTC.

The chain couples TRBV7-3 to TRBJ2-3; 7 positions agree with TRBD2. The ends lost 4 bases at V and 2 bases at J; junction bases unmatched: 12. CDR1 is SGHTA and CDR2 is FQGTGA in the germline V gene. CDR3 size: 17 residues. The CDR3 sequence is CASSSPPSGLDTDTQYF. The DNA for the CDR3 is TGTGCCAGCAGCTCTCCACCTAGCGGACTAGACACAGATACGCAGTATTTT.

The chain carries TRBV4-1 and TRBJ1-1, with D possibly matching TRBD1 (6 bases). V lost 8 bases, J lost 1 base, and 14 bases lay in between. Germline CDR1 is MGHRA and CDR2 is YSYEKL. The CDR3 covers 14 residues. CDR3 amino acids: CASSKGDGNTEAFF. The CDR3 DNA reads as TGCGCCAGCTCTAAGGGGGACGGGAACACTGAAGCTTTCTTT.

The rearrangement uses TRBV4-1 and TRBJ2-3; no clear D. Deletions cut 0 bases from V and 0 bases from J, with 16 bases between. In germline, CDR1 is MGHRA, CDR2 YSYEKL. The CDR3 is 18 amino acids. CDR3 in DNA: TGCGCCAGCAGCCAAGATGATCCCCTGAGTGACAGCACAGATACGCAGTATTTT. Amino acids: CASSQDDPLSDSTDTQYF.

In this sample, this clone turned up a few times. The chain employs TRBV4-3 and TRBJ2-3; D is unclear. From germline, CDR1 is LGHNA and CDR2 YSLEER. This CDR3 has 11 amino acids. V lost 5 bases to trimming and J lost 9 bases, with 9 bases between them. This CDR3 reads CASSYDKTQYF. Written as DNA, the CDR3 is TGCGCCAGCAGCTACGACAAAACGCAGTATTTT.

The chain is built from TRBV28 and TRBJ2-3; no clear D. The CDR3 covers 14 residues. Trimming pared 3 bases from V and 4 bases from J, leaving 11 bases between. Looked up from germline, CDR1 is MDHEN and CDR2 is SYDVKM. CDR3 in DNA: TGTGCCAGCAGTTTGGTCGGAAACCCAGATACGCAGTATTTT. Protein: CASSLVGNPDTQYF.

V usage is TRBV5-3 and J usage is TRBJ2-1; TRBD1 aligns across 7 bases. TRBV5-3 qualifies as an ORF whose function is uncertain. The CDR3 length is 16 residues. The V gene end was trimmed by 0 bases and the J gene end by 1 base; junction bases not matched to a gene: 4. The CDR3 protein is CARSLDRGRSYNEQFF. Here the CDR3 DNA reads TGTGCCAGAAGCTTGGACAGGGGTCGTTCCTACAATGAGCAGTTCTTC.

This chain joins TRBV10-2 and TRBJ2-1; D remains unclear. Trimming took 5 bases from V and 7 from J, leaving 21 bases between them. The CDR3 is 16 residues long. The germline gives CDR1 WSHSY, CDR2 SAAADI. The CDR3 protein is CASSPHQEWAENEQFF. In DNA form, the CDR3 reads TGCGCCAGCAGTCCGCACCAGGAATGGGCCGAGAATGAGCAGTTCTTC.

The chain uses TRBV4-1 and TRBJ1-2; possible D gene TRBD1, 6 bases. Germline V gene data show CDR1 as MGHRA and CDR2 as YSYEKL. V shed 1 base and J shed 2 bases, with 17 bases lying between them. The CDR3 totals 17 residues. The CDR3 sequence: CASSQGERDIWNYGYTF. In DNA, the CDR3 is TGCGCCAGCAGCCAAGGAGAGCGGGACATATGGAACTATGGCTACACCTTC.

The rearrangement links TRBV19 to TRBJ2-7, with 11 bases lining up with TRBD1. V shed 3 bases and J 3 bases; nucleotides not matched to a gene: 1. The germline V gene encodes CDR1 LNHDA and CDR2 SQIVND (reference sequence). The CDR3 sequence is 14 residues long. CDR3 bases: TGTGCCAGTAGTATGGGGACAGGGGGCTACGAGCAGTACTTC. Its translation is CASSMGTGGYEQYF.

The V call is TRBV27, the J call TRBJ2-1, with D maybe TRBD1 (5 bases). Trimming left V 3 bases short and J 4 bases short, with 7 bases between. This CDR3 contains 13 residues. The germline gives CDR1 MNHEY, CDR2 SMNVEV (reference sequence). The CDR3: CASSLQGYNEQFF. The CDR3 region has the DNA TGTGCCAGCAGTTTGCAGGGATACAATGAGCAGTTCTTC.

The V gene is TRBV7-6, the J gene TRBJ2-5; D gene uncertain. CDR1 SGHVS and CDR2 FNYEAQ come from the germline V gene. V was pared by 2 bases and J by 0 bases, with 10 bases between. The CDR3 consists of 15 residues. The CDR3 spells CASSLRVADQETQYF. CDR3 sequence (DNA): TGTGCCAGCAGCTTAAGGGTGGCAGACCAAGAGACCCAGTACTTC.

The chain uses TRBV6-1 and TRBJ2-7, with D hard to call. CDR1 MNHNS and CDR2 SASEGT come from the germline V gene. V was trimmed by 6 bases and J by 1 base, leaving 10 bases between them. The CDR3 loop spans 13 amino acids. The CDR3 coding sequence is TGTGCCAGCAGCCACGGGCTATCCTACGAGCAGTACTTC. Amino acids: CASSHGLSYEQYF.

The chain recombines TRBV4-1 with TRBJ1-2, with a possible D match to TRBD1 (6 bases). Germline CDR1 and CDR2: MGHRA and YSYEKL. The V and J ends lost 0 bases and 1 base respectively, with 18 bases between them. CDR3 length: 18 residues. The CDR3 nucleotides read TGCGCCAGCAGCCAAGAAGCGGGACACCAGATTATTAACTATGGCTACACCTTC. It yields the protein CASSQEAGHQIINYGYTF.

The V call is TRBV12-5, the J call TRBJ1-4; D remains ambiguous. Between the trimmed V and J ends, which lost 0 bases and 3 bases, there was a span of 11 bases. Per germline, CDR1 LGHNT and CDR2 FRNRAP. The CDR3 extends over 16 amino acids. CDR3 loop: CASGLVLRESNEKLFF. The CDR3 nucleotides read TGTGCTAGTGGTTTGGTTCTACGAGAGTCTAATGAAAAACTGTTTTTT. The whole variable domain, remainder taken from reference TRBV12-5 and TRBJ1-4, is DARVTQTPRHKVTEMGQEVTMRCQPILGHNTVFWYRQTMMQGLELLAYFRNRAPLDDSGMPKDRFSAEMPDATLATLKIQPSEPRDSAVYFCASGLVLRESNEKLFFGSGTQLSVL.

About this clone: Distinct nucleotide sequences in the sample also encode this CDR3. The chain is built from TRBV4-1 and TRBJ2-7; D gene unclear. The CDR3 length is 14 residues. Between the trimmed V and J ends, which lost 1 base and 2 bases, there was a span of 9 bases. Germline V CDR1 and CDR2: MGHRA, YSYEKL. The CDR3 DNA reads as TGCGCCAGCAGCCAAGGGGTTGGAACCTACGAGCAGTACTTC. As protein: CASSQGVGTYEQYF.

The V gene is TRBV2, the J gene TRBJ2-7; D assignment may be TRBD1 or TRBD2 (6 bases each). The CDR3 runs 16 residues. Germline V lookup: CDR1 SNHLY, CDR2 FYNNEI. Trimming cost V 2 bases and J 2 bases, with 16 bases left between them. This CDR3 reads CASSEWRDTMTYEQYF. The CDR3 DNA sequence: TGTGCCAGCAGTGAATGGAGGGACACAATGACCTACGAGCAGTACTTC.

V usage is TRBV6-5 and J usage is TRBJ1-5, with TRBD1 matching 8 bases. V trimming: 2 bases; J trimming: 3 bases; junction bases outside the gene matches: 3. Germline V CDR1 and CDR2: MNHEY, SVGAGI. The CDR3 covers 15 residues. Here the CDR3 reads CASSYGTGLNQPQHF. The CDR3 DNA reads as TGTGCCAGCAGTTACGGGACAGGCCTCAATCAGCCCCAGCATTTT.

Comments on this clone: The sample carries other DNA sequences with the same CDR3. The chain is built from TRBV4-3 and TRBJ2-7; no clear D gene. The CDR3 loop spans 13 amino acids. Trimming removed 0 bases at V and 3 bases at J, with 6 bases between. Germline V gene lookup returns CDR1 LGHNA and CDR2 YSLEER. This chain's CDR3 is CASSQDGGYEQYF. CDR3 coding DNA: TGCGCCAGCAGCCAAGATGGCGGCTACGAGCAGTACTTC.

This rearrangement joins TRBV7-8 to TRBJ1-1; 10 bases are shared with TRBD1. Germline CDR1 and CDR2: SGHVS and FQNEAQ. V shed 5 bases and J 6 bases; nucleotides not matched to a gene: 6. This CDR3 has 14 amino acids. CDR3 coding DNA: TGTGCCAGCAGCACCTCCGACAGGGGGCCTGAAGCTTTCTTT. Its translation: CASSTSDRGPEAFF.

The V gene is TRBV13, the J gene TRBJ2-5, with TRBD2 identical over 10 bases. Per the germline V gene, CDR1 is PRHDT and CDR2 is FYEKMQ (reference sequence). This CDR3 has 16 amino acids. The V segment lost 0 bases and the J segment 5 bases; nucleotides outside the gene matches: 6. The CDR3, as DNA: TGTGCCAGCAGCTTAGGACTAGCGGGATCCAGGGAGACCCAGTACTTC. Amino acid sequence: CASSLGLAGSRETQYF.

This clone occurred a few times. The rearrangement uses TRBV4-3 and TRBJ2-2, with D possibly being TRBD1 (6 bases). Germline CDR1 is LGHNA and CDR2 is YSLEER. With 0 bases removed from V and 7 bases from J, the gap between germline ends came to 9 bases. CDR3 size: 14 residues. The DNA for the CDR3 is TGCGCCAGCAGCCAAGATTCAGGGGTCGGGGAGCTGTTTTTT. This translates into CASSQDSGVGELFF.

The genes are TRBV7-6 and TRBJ2-1; D is uncertain. CDR3 length: 14 residues. The germline V and J ends were trimmed by 3 bases and 0 bases, with 6 bases remaining between them. Germline loops: CDR1 SGHVS, CDR2 FNYEAQ. DNA of the CDR3: TGTGCCAGCAGCTTCTCAGACTCCTACAATGAGCAGTTCTTC. It specifies CASSFSDSYNEQFF.

The chain links TRBV27 to TRBJ2-1; possibly TRBD1 or TRBD2 for D (5 bases each). The CDR3 spans 14 residues. V dropped 5 bases and J dropped 6 bases, with 14 bases sitting between them. Germline V CDR1 and CDR2: MNHEY, SMNVEV (reference sequence). The DNA of the CDR3 is TGTGCCAGCAGTGACCGGGACCCCAGCAATGAGCAGTTCTTC. Amino acid sequence: CASSDRDPSNEQFF.